These 19 T cell receptor beta chains were sequenced from one sample in a study of blood T cell repertoires in COVID-19. Sequenced by immunoSEQ multiplex PCR; TCRdb stores in-frame clones only, minus some. The data hold fewer than 300,000 clones, with more than 70% observed a single time. Specimen: peripheral blood. These receptors were obtained from a man older than 75 with acute or convalescent COVID-19.

V usage is TRBV5-1 and J usage is TRBJ2-5, with D perhaps TRBD2 (7 bases). The CDR3 extends over 18 amino acids. V dropped 1 base and J dropped 1 base, with 20 bases sitting between them. Germline lookup yields CDR1 SGHRS and CDR2 YFSETQ. CDR3 protein: CASSLFPPGGRSQETQYF. The DNA of the CDR3 is TGCGCCAGCAGCTTGTTCCCTCCCGGGGGGCGATCCCAAGAGACCCAGTACTTC.

The chain uses TRBV5-1 and TRBJ1-6; 9 nucleotides agree with TRBD1. The CDR3 contains 15 residues. Per germline, CDR1 SGHRS and CDR2 YFSETQ. Trimming removed 2 bases from V and 8 bases from J; junction bases left unmatched: 5. The CDR3 coding sequence is TGCGCCAGCAGCTTTGAGGGACAGGGTTATTCACCCCTCCACTTT. This gives the protein CASSFEGQGYSPLHF.

The chain recombines TRBV7-5 with TRBJ1-5. TRBV7-5 corresponds to a pseudogene. The CDR3 is 15 residues long. Here the CDR3 reads CVRSLRGGTGQPQHF. Here the CDR3 DNA reads TGTGTCAGAAGCTTACGGGGGGGTACGGGACAGCCCCAGCATTTT.

The genes are TRBV3-1 (or the pseudogene TRBV3-2) and TRBJ2-5; D gene uncertain. CDR1 and CDR2 (germline): LGHDT, YNNKEL (reference sequence). The CDR3 covers 13 residues. V was clipped by 2 bases and J by 7 bases, with 11 bases between them. Written as DNA, the CDR3 is TGTGCCAGCAGCCAATTTGAGGAAGGGACCCAGTACTTC. As protein: CASSQFEEGTQYF.

V gene TRBV6-5 combines with J gene TRBJ1-4; D perhaps matches TRBD1 (5 bases). Germline lookup yields CDR1 MNHEY and CDR2 SVGAGI. This CDR3 has 12 amino acids. V was cut by 7 bases and J by 7 bases, with 10 bases left in between. This CDR3 is CASTGWFEKLFF. The CDR3, as DNA: TGTGCCAGCACAGGGTGGTTTGAAAAACTGTTTTTT.

The V and J genes are TRBV10-1 and TRBJ1-6, with 10 bases lining up with TRBD1. V lost 2 bases and J lost 7; bases outside the gene matches: 5. Per the germline V gene, CDR1 is WNHNN and CDR2 is SYGVQD (reference sequence). The CDR3 covers 16 residues. In nucleotides, the CDR3 is TGCGCCAGCAGTGAGGCCCGGACAGGGGGAAATTCACCCCTCCACTTT. Amino acid sequence: CASSEARTGGNSPLHF.

The chain employs TRBV3-1 (or the pseudogene TRBV3-2) and TRBJ1-1; maybe TRBD1 (5 bases). V lost 4 bases and J lost 0, with 12 bases in between. The CDR3 length is 15 residues. Looked up from germline, CDR1 is LGHDT and CDR2 is YNNKEL (reference sequence). Here the CDR3 DNA reads TGTGCCAGCAGCCGCGTCCTAGGGGTGAACACTGAAGCTTTCTTT. It yields the protein CASSRVLGVNTEAFF.

The chain's CDR3 is CASSPISPGGVTEAFF. The CDR3 DNA is TGTGCCAGCAGCCCCATCTCCCCCGGCGGGGTCACTGAAGCTTTCTTT. The chain is built from TRBV6-2 or TRBV6-3 and TRBJ1-1; D unclear. Trimming left V 6 bases short and J 4 bases short, with 21 bases between. The CDR3 length is 16 residues. The germline CDR1 and CDR2 sequences are MNHEY and SVGEGT.

The chain carries TRBV3-1 (or the pseudogene TRBV3-2) and TRBJ1-4; no definite D call. CDR3 length: 15 residues. The V end lost 4 bases, the J end lost 10 bases, and 19 bases lay between the germline ends. CDR1 and CDR2 from the germline V gene are LGHDT and YNNKEL (reference sequence). The chain's CDR3 is CASSRATPPAGKLFF. CDR3 bases: TGTGCCAGCAGCCGAGCAACCCCACCCGCTGGAAAACTGTTTTTT.

CDR3 region: CASSPNPSGSGAFF. In DNA form, the CDR3 reads TGTGCCAGCAGCCCGAATCCATCAGGGTCTGGAGCTTTCTTT. This rearrangement joins TRBV7-9 to TRBJ1-1, with D perhaps matching TRBD1 (5 bases). Between the trimmed V and J ends, which lost 5 bases and 10 bases, there was a span of 20 bases. The V gene's germline CDR1 is SEHNR and CDR2 FQNEAQ (reference sequence). The CDR3 is 14 residues long.

The chain combines TRBV3-1 (or the pseudogene TRBV3-2) with TRBJ1-4, with D perhaps TRBD1 (5 bases). This CDR3 has 15 amino acids. Trimming left V 4 bases short and J 3 bases short, with 12 bases between. The germline V gene encodes CDR1 LGHDT and CDR2 YNNKEL (reference sequence). The CDR3 DNA is TGTGCCAGCAGCCCCTCTGGGGGGTCTAATGAAAAACTGTTTTTT. Translated: CASSPSGGSNEKLFF.

Regarding this clone: The junction and the germline gene differ at one end; a read error may be behind it. The chain is built from TRBV18 and TRBJ2-5; TRBD1 might be the D (5 bases). This CDR3 contains 15 residues. The V gene's germline CDR1 is KGHSH and CDR2 LQKENI. Here the CDR3 reads CASSPRPGREETQYF. The CDR3 DNA is TGTGCCAGCTCTCCACGACCAGGCAGGGAAGAGACCCAGTACTTC.

The chain has TRBV5-1 and TRBJ1-5, with 8 bases identical to TRBD1. This CDR3 comprises 15 residues. J lost 2 bases, V lost 0 bases, and 1 base had no gene match. The germline V gene has CDR1 SGHRS and CDR2 YFSETQ. The CDR3 DNA reads as TGCGCCAGCAGCTTGGAGGGACAGGGCAATCAGCCCCAGCATTTT. Encoded protein: CASSLEGQGNQPQHF.

The CDR3 sequence: CASSPRLAGGGEQYF. The DNA of the CDR3 is TGTGCCAGCAGCCCGCGACTAGCGGGAGGGGGGGAGCAGTACTTC. The chain links TRBV3-1 (or the pseudogene TRBV3-2) to TRBJ2-7, with TRBD2 matching over 14 bases. Unmatched junction bases numbered 6, after V lost 4 bases and J lost 7 bases. Germline V lookup: CDR1 LGHDT, CDR2 YNNKEL (reference sequence). This CDR3 is 15 amino acids long.

V and J are TRBV5-1 and TRBJ2-5; 10 bases agree with TRBD2. The germline V gene has CDR1 SGHRS and CDR2 YFSETQ. J gave up 5 bases and V 0 bases, and 7 bases lay outside the gene matches. CDR3 length equals 16 residues. CDR3 amino acids: CASSLVPAGGAETQYF. The CDR3 nucleotides read TGCGCCAGCAGCTTGGTTCCAGCGGGAGGGGCGGAGACCCAGTACTTC.

This chain links TRBV6-1 with TRBJ2-1; the match to TRBD2 covers 14 bases. Germline loops: CDR1 MNHNS, CDR2 SASEGT. With V trimmed by 4 bases and J by 12 bases, 11 bases remained unmatched. This CDR3 contains 16 residues. The CDR3 spells CASSATGTSGSLGQFF. The CDR3 region has the DNA TGTGCCAGCAGTGCAACCGGGACTAGCGGGAGCCTAGGGCAGTTCTTC.

The V gene is TRBV10-3, the J gene TRBJ2-1; the D gene is possibly TRBD1 (6 bases). Trimming took 8 bases from V and 5 from J, leaving 10 bases between them. Per the germline V gene, CDR1 is ENHRY and CDR2 is SYGVKD. The length of the CDR3 is 12 residues. CDR3 sequence (DNA): TGTGCCATCCAGGGGCTCGACAATGAGCAGTTCTTC. Translating it yields CAIQGLDNEQFF.

The rearrangement uses TRBV15 and TRBJ1-2; D unresolved. V lost 0 bases to trimming and J lost 7 bases, with 6 bases between them. This CDR3 is built from 12 residues. Germline V CDR1 and CDR2: LNHNV, YYDKDF (reference sequence). CDR3 DNA: TGTGCCACCAGCAGAGATGGGCTTGGCTACACCTTC. Its protein is CATSRDGLGYTF.

The chain has TRBV4-2 and TRBJ1-6; unclear D gene. Germline V gene sequence: CDR1 LGHNA, CDR2 YNFKEQ. CDR3 length: 17 residues. Trimming stripped 4 bases from V and 6 bases from J, with 19 bases between. The CDR3 region has the DNA TGTGCCAGCAGCCTTGCAACCCAACAGAGAATTAATTCACCCCTCCACTTT. It specifies CASSLATQQRINSPLHF.